This TCR beta chain comes out of a study of blood T cell repertoires in COVID-19. Whole-study context: From the United States, Italy and Spain came samples of acute and convalescent COVID-19. From T cells, B-cell-depleted T cells, or PBMCs came the material, which was cDNA or gDNA.

In the original workflow: It was from reference gene primer amplification that nucleated cell counts were estimated. Only in-frame clones appear in the TCRdb table, and some are missing; sequencing was by immunoSEQ multiplex PCR. V and J calls and clone size come straight from that table; D and trimming were deduced from the DNA. The profile covers tens of thousands of clones, with about 87% appearing a single time and 11% taken by the ten largest. The germline CDR1 and CDR2 sequences are KGHDR and SFDVKD. The V gene end was trimmed by 4 bases and the J gene end by 2 bases; junction bases not matched to a gene: 4. The length of the CDR3 is 15 residues.

The sample comprised peripheral blood. V usage is TRBV24-1 and J usage is TRBJ1-3; 7 bases are shared with TRBD1. The source is a man aged 80 or over with acute or convalescent COVID-19. The CDR3 loop reads CATSEPTGTGNTIYF. In nucleotides, the CDR3 is TGTGCCACCAGTGAACCGACAGGGACTGGAAACACCATATATTTT.